This T cell receptor (beta chain) stems from a study of cytomegalovirus exposure and HLA in healthy donors. Overall study results and limits: Reports indicated that the classifier achieved high specificity and sensitivity in diagnosing cytomegalovirus status. Later analysis placed DRB1 highest and HLA-C lowest in TCR association rates, which differed by HLA locus.

Turning to this clone: Its cognate antigen is unknown.

Germline V gene data show CDR1 as SGHTS and CDR2 as YDEGEE. The CDR3 is 14 residues long. V dropped 3 bases and J dropped 5; count of bases not matched to a gene: 6. It was with 60 Vbeta and 13 Jbeta primers that the PCR ran. Sequenced by immunoSEQ multiplex PCR; TCRdb stores in-frame clones only, minus some. This sample has 80,000 to 100,000 clones, with more than 60% found just once. This clonotype originated in a man over 45 in good health and CMV-seropositive. Sequencing used PBMCs. The chain is built from TRBV5-8 and TRBJ1-1; TRBD1 aligns across 8 bases. The CDR3 protein is CASSSRTGFTEAFF. CDR3 DNA sequence: TGTGCCAGCAGCTCCAGGACAGGGTTTACTGAAGCTTTCTTT. The entire variable domain, with the rest obtained from reference TRBV5-8 and TRBJ1-1, is as follows: EAGVTQSPTHLIKTRGQQATLRCSPISGHTSVYWYQQALGLGLQFLLWYDEGEERNRGNFPPRFSGRQFPNYSSELNVNALELEDSALYLCASSSRTGFTEAFFGQGTRLTVV.